Listed below are T cell receptor beta chains from one sample, sequenced in a study of cytomegalovirus exposure and HLA in healthy donors. Sequencing was performed with immunoSEQ multiplex PCR; in TCRdb, only in-frame clones are kept and a portion is missing. The sample has about 170,000 clones, 86% seen once. The sequencing sample was made of PBMCs. These receptor sequences come from a woman in her 30s in good health and CMV-seronegative. Each CDR3 is given with its conserved first and last residue. A D gene is named only where the DNA matches it firmly. Size is stated for part of the rows, as once, few or many counts, or as a class when the clone is expanded.

>NA|TRBJ2-1|TRBV7-9|TRBD2
TGTGCCAGCAGCTTAGGGGGACTAGCGGGAACCCGGAATGAGCAGTTCTTC
CASSLGGLAGTRNEQFF
>once|TRBJ2-5|TRBV27|NA
TGTGCCAGCAGTTTCTTCTCGGGGTCTTCCGAGACCCAGTACTTC
CASSFFSGSSETQYF
>NA|TRBJ2-1|TRBV5-1|TRBD2
TGCGCCAGCAGCCCCAGCCTAGCGGGGAGAAACAATGAGCAGTTCTTC
CASSPSLAGRNNEQFF
>NA|TRBJ2-1|TRBV5-4|NA
TGTGCCAGCAGCTTACGGTTGAATGAGCAGTTCTTC
CASSLRLNEQFF
>few|TRBJ2-3|TRBV29-1|TRBD2
TGCAGCGGGCGGGGACTAGCGAGCACAGATACGCAGTATTTT
CSGRGLASTDTQYF
>NA|TRBJ1-2|TRBV18|NA
TGTGCCAGCTCACCGTCGGACAGAATAGGAGGCTACACCTTC
CASSPSDRIGGYTF
>NA|TRBJ2-1|TRBV7-2|NA
TGTGCCAGCAGCCTGACTTTGACCTACAATGAGCAGTTCTTC
CASSLTLTYNEQFF
>few|TRBJ2-7|TRBV2|NA
TGTGCCATAAAGACAGTCTCCTACGAGCAGTACTTC
CAIKTVSYEQYF
>once|TRBJ2-1|TRBV7-9|TRBD2
TGTGCCAGCAGCTTAGCGGGGACTAGTTTATTTCGGTTGTATGAGCAGTTCTTC
CASSLAGTSLFRLYEQFF
>NA|TRBJ2-1|TRBV10-3|NA
TGTGCCATCAGTGAGTCGTTTGCGGCCCAATCCTACAATGAGCAGTTCTTC
CAISESFAAQSYNEQFF